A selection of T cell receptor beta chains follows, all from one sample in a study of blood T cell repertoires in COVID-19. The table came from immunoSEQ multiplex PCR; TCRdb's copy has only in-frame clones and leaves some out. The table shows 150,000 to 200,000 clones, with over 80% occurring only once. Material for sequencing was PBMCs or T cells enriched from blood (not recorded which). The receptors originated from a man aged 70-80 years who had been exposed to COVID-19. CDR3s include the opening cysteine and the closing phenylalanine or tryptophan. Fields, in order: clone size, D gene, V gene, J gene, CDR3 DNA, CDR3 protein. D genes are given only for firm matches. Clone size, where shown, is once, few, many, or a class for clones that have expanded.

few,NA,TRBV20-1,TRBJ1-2,TGCAGTGCTAGTAATGGAGGGGACTATGGCTACACCTTC,CSASNGGDYGYTF
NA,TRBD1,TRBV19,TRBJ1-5,TGTGCCAGTAGTAGTCCTACAGGGGGCAATCAGCCCCAGCATTTT,CASSSPTGGNQPQHF
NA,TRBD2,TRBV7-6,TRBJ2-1,TGTGCCAGCAGCCAATGGACTAGCGGGAGAAATGAGCAGTTCTTC,CASSQWTSGRNEQFF
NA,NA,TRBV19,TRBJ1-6,TGTGCCAGTAGTACAAGTAACGAGCTCAATTCACCCCTCCACTTT,CASSTSNELNSPLHF
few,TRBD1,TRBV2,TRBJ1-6,TGTGCCAGCAATGAGGACAGGGGCAGCTCACCCCTCCACTTT,CASNEDRGSSPLHF
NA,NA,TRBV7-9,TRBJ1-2,TGTGCCAGCAGCCGCCTCCCCTATGATGGCTACACCTTC,CASSRLPYDGYTF
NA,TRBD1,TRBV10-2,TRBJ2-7,TGCGCCAGCCGATCCAAAACAGGGGGTTATGAGCAGTACTTC,CASRSKTGGYEQYF
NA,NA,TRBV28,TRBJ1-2,TGTGCCAGCAGGGCCCTGGGGGCCGGAGCTAACTATGGCTACACCTTC,CASRALGAGANYGYTF
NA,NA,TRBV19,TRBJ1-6,TGTGCCAGTAGTATGGCGGATTCACCCCTCCACTTT,CASSMADSPLHF
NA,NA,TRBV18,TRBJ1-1,TGTGCCAGCTCACCATTCGGTTTGAACACTGAAGCTTTCTTT,CASSPFGLNTEAFF
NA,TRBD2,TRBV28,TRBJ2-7,TGTGCCAGCAGTTTAGATATCCGGACTAGCCCTGCCTACGAGCAGTACTTC,CASSLDIRTSPAYEQYF
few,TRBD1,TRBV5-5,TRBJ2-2,TGTGCCAGCAGCTTGGCCACAGGGGTAGATTGGACCGGGGAGCTGTTTTTT,CASSLATGVDWTGELFF
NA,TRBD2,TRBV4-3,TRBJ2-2,TGCGCCAGCAGCCAAGGCCTAGCGGGGGCGACCGGGGAGCTGTTTTTT,CASSQGLAGATGELFF
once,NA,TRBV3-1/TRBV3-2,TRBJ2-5,TGTGCCAGCAGCCCGAGCGGGGAGACCCAGTACTTC,CASSPSGETQYF
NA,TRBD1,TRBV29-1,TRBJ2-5,TGCAGCATGCCGACAGGGGCTTACCAAGAGACCCAGTACTTC,CSMPTGAYQETQYF
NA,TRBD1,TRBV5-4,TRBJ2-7,TGTGCCAGCAGCTTGGTCGGGACAGGGGGCGAACACCCCTACGAGCAGTACTTC,CASSLVGTGGEHPYEQYF
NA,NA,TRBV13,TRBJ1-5,TGTGCCAGCAGCAGTCGATCACAGGGTACCTATCAGCCCCAGCATTTT,CASSSRSQGTYQPQHF
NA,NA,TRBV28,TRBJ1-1,TGTGCCAGCAGTTTTCTTATGACAGACAGGTCTCGTACGAACACTGAAGCTTTCTTT,CASSFLMTDRSRTNTEAFF
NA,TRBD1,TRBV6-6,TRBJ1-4,TGTGCCGGACGGAGACAGGGAACTAATGAAAAACTGTTTTTT,CAGRRQGTNEKLFF
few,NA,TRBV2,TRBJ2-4,TGTGCCAGCAGGGAAGGTCGAGCGGTTAAAAACATTCAGTACTTC,CASREGRAVKNIQYF
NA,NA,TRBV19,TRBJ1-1,TGTGCCAGTAGTCCGGGAGGGGACACTGAAGCTTTCTTT,CASSPGGDTEAFF
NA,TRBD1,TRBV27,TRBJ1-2,TGTGCCAGCAGCCTAATTACAGGGGGGGCCTATGGCTACACCTTC,CASSLITGGAYGYTF
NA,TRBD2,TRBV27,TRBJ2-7,TGTGCCAGCAGTCCAGTCGGGACTAGCGGGAGGCAGTACTTC,CASSPVGTSGRQYF